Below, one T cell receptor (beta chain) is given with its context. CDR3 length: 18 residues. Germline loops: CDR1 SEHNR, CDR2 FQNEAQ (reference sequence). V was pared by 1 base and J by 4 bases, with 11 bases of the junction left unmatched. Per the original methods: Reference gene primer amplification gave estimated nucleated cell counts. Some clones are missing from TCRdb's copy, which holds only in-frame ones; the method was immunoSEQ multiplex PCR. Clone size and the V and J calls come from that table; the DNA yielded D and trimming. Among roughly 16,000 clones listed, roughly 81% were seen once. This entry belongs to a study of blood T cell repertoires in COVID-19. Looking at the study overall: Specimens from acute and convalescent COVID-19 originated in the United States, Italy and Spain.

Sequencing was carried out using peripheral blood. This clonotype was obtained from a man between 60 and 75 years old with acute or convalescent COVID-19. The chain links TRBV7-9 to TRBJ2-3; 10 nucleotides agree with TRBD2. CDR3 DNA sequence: TGTGCCAGCAGCTTAGTCTCCACAGCTAGCGGGGGTCCAGATACGCAGTATTTT. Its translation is CASSLVSTASGGPDTQYF.